This T cell receptor beta chain was sequenced in a study of blood T cell repertoires in COVID-19 (dated by TCRdb to about 2020). In terms of the full investigation: Recovered participants in ImmuneRACE Cohort 3 were defined as having two consecutive negative NP/OP PCR tests, clearance from a healthcare professional, or resolution of symptoms. Collaborator samples came from the United States, Italy and Spain and covered acute and convalescent phases of COVID-19. The prospective study material was composed of cDNA or gDNA derived from T cells, B-cell-depleted T cells, or PBMCs. The dataset comprised deeply sampled blood TCRbeta repertoires from subjects exposed to, actively infected with, or recovered from COVID-19. The repertoires were released in a freely available public database meant as a resource for research on the immune response to SARS-CoV-2. The samples were drawn from the first 160 participants of the ongoing ImmuneRACE study and from 1,200 or so subjects provided by 6 global collaborators. A de-identified subject ID, COVID-19 status, age in years and sex were almost always included in the sample metadata. Where available, HLA class I and class II types were taken from metadata supplied by the sample provider and were not determined by assay-based typing. Study-level results and caveats: The quantity of clinical and demographic metadata differed by source and by participant and was supplied without curation.

In its sample, this clone was seen once. Its specific antigen is unknown. Per-base quality was not reported, and no clone a single base away is much larger than it. Looking up the germline V gene (reference sequence) yields CDR1 LNHDA and CDR2 SQIVND. The CDR3 covers 13 residues, taking in both the cysteine and the phenylalanine. Only CDR3 DNA remains: 39 bases, in frame from the first base. Trimming takes 5 bases from V and 0 bases from J, and the germline ends sit 8 bases apart. In the prospective study, participants were 18 to 89 years old, resided in about two dozen geographic areas of the United States, and were enrolled through a virtual design. In the prospective study, participants were assigned to cohorts based on the clinical history participants reported in a screening survey and a study questionnaire. In the prospective study, mobile phlebotomists collected whole blood, serum and a nasopharyngeal or oropharyngeal swab from each participant. Participants in the prospective study had the option to provide additional blood draws and questionnaires over a roughly two-month period. Before DNA extraction, prospective study blood samples were shipped either frozen or at room temperature.

The immunoSEQ Assay, a bias-controlled multiplex PCR, was used to amplify TCRbeta CDR3 regions from genomic DNA. Regarding the original processing steps: Nucleated cell counts per sample were estimated from amplification of reference gene primers within the assay. To quantify the absolute abundance of each unique TCRbeta CDR3 rearrangement, sequence reads were collapsed and filtered. For each sample, productive Simpson clonality was calculated as the square root of Simpson's diversity index across productive rearrangements. TCRdb mirrors the immuneACCESS table, restricted to in-frame sequences. Some clones are absent from its copies; in checked studies, under half trace to an unresolved V gene, and the reason for the others is unknown. V, J and clone size were drawn from that table, and D and trimming were deduced from the DNA. The table for this sample lists around 300,000 clones; around 90% of them were counted only once. Jointly, the top ten make up roughly 2% of the sample.

The V and J segments used are TRBV19 and TRBJ2-7, with the D gene too uncertain to name. This clonotype was sampled from a woman aged 55-70 years in a cohort exposed to, infected with or recovered from COVID-19 (not recorded which). Sequenced sample: PBMCs or T cells enriched from blood (not recorded which). The CDR3 protein is CASSDQASYEQYF. DNA sequence: TGTGCCAGTAGTGACCAGGCCTCCTACGAGCAGTACTTC.